A single sample gave rise to the 28 T cell receptor beta chains below, sequenced in a study of blood T cell repertoires in COVID-19. The method was immunoSEQ multiplex PCR; TCRdb's version includes in-frame clones alone and lacks a portion of them. Of 650,000 to 800,000 clones in the sample, more than 80% are singletons; the top ten hold 0.2% to 0.3%. The material sequenced was peripheral blood. These receptors came from a woman aged 18-29 years with acute or convalescent COVID-19.

The rearrangement links TRBV7-9 to TRBJ2-3; possible D gene TRBD1, 6 bases. This CDR3 spans 16 amino acids. Germline-derived CDR1 and CDR2 are SEHNR and FQNEAQ (reference sequence). Trimming took off 10 bases at V and 6 bases at J, with 26 bases between the two ends. The CDR3 region has the DNA TGTGCCACACAATCCTGGGGGCGAGGGATACCCGATACGCAGTATTTT. Its translation is CATQSWGRGIPDTQYF. Filled out from reference TRBV7-9 and TRBJ2-3, the complete variable domain reads DTGVSQNPRHKITKRGQNVTFRCDPISEHNRLYWYRQTLGQGPEFLTYFQNEAQLEKSRLLSDRFSAERPKGSFSTLEIQRTEQGDSAMYLCATQSWGRGIPDTQYFGPGTRLTVL.

V gene TRBV24-1 combines with J gene TRBJ2-3, with 10 positions matching TRBD1. Germline V CDR1 and CDR2: KGHDR, SFDVKD. V lost 0 bases, J lost 4 bases, and 0 bases stayed unmatched. The CDR3 runs to 15 residues. CDR3 in DNA: TGTGCCACCAGTGATTTGGGACAGGGGGCAGATACGCAGTATTTT. Its protein product is CATSDLGQGADTQYF.

The chain is built from TRBV9 and TRBJ1-3; 8 bases map to TRBD1. This CDR3 contains 16 residues. Trimming took 3 bases from V and 0 from J; bases not matched to a gene: 5. Germline values: CDR1 SGDLS, CDR2 YYNGEE. The CDR3 DNA is TGTGCCAGCAGCGGATCCAGGGGGCCCTCTGGAAACACCATATATTTT. Translating it yields CASSGSRGPSGNTIYF.

A word on this clone: Other DNA sequences within the sample encode an identical CDR3. The chain employs TRBV5-1 and TRBJ1-4; D may be TRBD1 (5 bases). Per the germline V gene, CDR1 is SGHRS and CDR2 is YFSETQ. The CDR3 sequence is 14 residues long. V lost 3 bases and J lost 4, with 10 bases in between. The CDR3 reads CASSWGRGNEKLFF. Written as DNA, the CDR3 is TGCGCCAGCAGCTGGGGGAGGGGTAATGAAAAACTGTTTTTT.

The chain combines TRBV2 with TRBJ1-1, with 7 nucleotides matching TRBD1. V gave up 8 bases and J gave up 0 bases; unmatched junction bases: 9. Germline-derived CDR1 and CDR2 are SNHLY and FYNNEI. The CDR3 loop spans 15 amino acids. The CDR3 bases are TGTGCCAGCGTCGACAGGGTCATCATGAACACTGAAGCTTTCTTT. As protein: CASVDRVIMNTEAFF.

V gene TRBV5-1 combines with J gene TRBJ2-3; 9 bases agree with TRBD2. Germline CDR1 and CDR2: SGHRS and YFSETQ. This CDR3 is built from 16 residues. The J segment lost 6 bases and the V segment lost 0 bases, leaving 8 bases of the junction unmatched. Here the CDR3 reads CASSLGASGAGDTQYF. The CDR3 DNA follows: TGCGCCAGCAGCTTGGGAGCTAGCGGGGCGGGGGATACGCAGTATTTT.

The CDR3 DNA sequence: TGCACTACAGGGAAACAAGAGACCCAGTACTTC. Translating it yields CTTGKQETQYF. The chain employs TRBV20-1 and TRBJ2-5; maybe TRBD1 (6 bases). This CDR3 is 11 amino acids long. The germline V gene encodes CDR1 DFQATT and CDR2 SNEGSKA (reference sequence).

The V gene is TRBV6-1, the J gene TRBJ2-3; 7 nucleotides match TRBD2. Trimming took 1 base from V and 0 from J; bases not matched to a gene: 4. The CDR3 sequence is 16 residues long. Germline lookup yields CDR1 MNHNS and CDR2 SASEGT. CDR3 bases: TGTGCCAGCAGTGAAGGGGGGAGGGGAAGCACAGATACGCAGTATTTT. It translates to CASSEGGRGSTDTQYF.

This clone has a single count. The chain is built from TRBV6-5 and TRBJ1-2; 11 bases match TRBD1. This CDR3 is 15 amino acids long. The V segment lost 6 bases and the J segment 4 bases; nucleotides outside the gene matches: 7. Germline V lookup: CDR1 MNHEY, CDR2 SVGAGI. CDR3 region: CASSPGQGAGYGYTF. Here the CDR3 DNA reads TGTGCCAGCAGCCCCGGACAGGGGGCGGGCTATGGCTACACCTTC.

The chain has TRBV11-1 and TRBJ1-1; tentative D call: TRBD1 (5 bases). The CDR3 runs to 16 residues. Germline CDR1 is SGHAT and CDR2 is FQDESV (reference sequence). V lost 6 bases and J lost 4, with 21 bases in between. The CDR3, as DNA: TGTGCCAGCAGTTCATGGGGGGAGGATGGGAGCACTGAAGCTTTCTTT. Translated: CASSSWGEDGSTEAFF. Based on the CDR3 plus reference TRBV11-1 and TRBJ1-1, the full variable domain is EAEVAQSPRYKITEKSQAVAFWCDPISGHATLYWYRQILGQGPELLVQFQDESVVDDSQLPKDRFSAERLKGVDSTLKIQPAELGDSAMYLCASSSWGEDGSTEAFFGQGTRLTVV.

Comments on this clone: The same CDR3 can be traced to other DNA sequences in this sample. The J gene is TRBJ2-7, the V gene TRBV3-1 (or the pseudogene TRBV3-2); TRBD2 aligns across 11 bases. The J segment lost 3 bases and the V segment lost 4 bases, leaving 2 bases of the junction unmatched. From germline, CDR1 is LGHDT and CDR2 YNNKEL (reference sequence). The CDR3 is 14 residues long. The CDR3 DNA reads TGTGCCAGCAGCCCACTAGCGGGGGTCTACGAGCAGTACTTC. It specifies CASSPLAGVYEQYF.

This clone appeared a single time. The DNA for the CDR3 is TGTGCCAGCAGCTCCAGCTGGGGCCCTTTCTTT. Encoded protein: CASSSSWGPFF. The rearrangement joins TRBV11-2 to TRBJ1-1; tentative D call: TRBD1 (5 bases). V dropped 4 bases and J dropped 12 bases, with 12 bases sitting between them. The CDR3 length is 11 residues. Germline CDR1 SGHAT, CDR2 FQNNGV.

The chain links TRBV7-9 to TRBJ2-1; D perhaps matches TRBD2 (6 bases). The ends were cut back, 1 base at V and 3 bases at J, with 22 bases in the middle. CDR1 SEHNR and CDR2 FQNEAQ come from the germline V gene (reference sequence). The length of the CDR3 is 19 residues. The CDR3 region is CASSLGSRGANSFYNEQFF. CDR3 DNA sequence: TGTGCCAGCAGCTTAGGGTCGCGGGGCGCGAATTCATTCTACAATGAGCAGTTCTTC. Supplemented by reference TRBV7-9 and TRBJ2-1, the full variable domain reads DTGVSQNPRHKITKRGQNVTFRCDPISEHNRLYWYRQTLGQGPEFLTYFQNEAQLEKSRLLSDRFSAERPKGSFSTLEIQRTEQGDSAMYLCASSLGSRGANSFYNEQFFGPGTRLTVL.

The chain couples TRBV3-1 (or the pseudogene TRBV3-2) to TRBJ1-2, with 8 bases fitting TRBD1. The V gene end was trimmed by 6 bases and the J gene end by 0 bases; junction bases not matched to a gene: 6. CDR3 size: 15 residues. Germline CDR1 reads LGHDT; CDR2 reads YNNKEL (reference sequence). The DNA for the CDR3 is TGTGCCAGCAGGGGGGGACAGGACCCTAACTATGGCTACACCTTC. Encoded protein: CASRGGQDPNYGYTF.

V usage is TRBV7-9 and J usage is TRBJ1-4; 7 bases are a match to TRBD1. Germline assignment: CDR1 SEHNR and CDR2 FQNEAQ (reference sequence). Trimming took 5 bases from V and 3 from J; bases not matched to a gene: 3. The CDR3 contains 14 residues. Written as DNA, the CDR3 is TGTGCCAGCAGCGAAGGACAGGCTAATGAAAAACTGTTTTTT. This encodes CASSEGQANEKLFF.

This chain links TRBV6-6 with TRBJ2-7; 9 positions match TRBD1. Germline CDR1 and CDR2: MNHNY and SVGAGI (reference sequence). This CDR3 contains 16 residues. The V and J ends lost 5 bases and 6 bases, in that order; junction bases with no gene match: 14. CDR3 in amino acids: CASSHPGTGNFSEQYF. The CDR3 coding sequence is TGTGCCAGCAGTCATCCGGGGACAGGGAATTTCTCCGAGCAGTACTTC.

The rearrangement links TRBV12-5 to TRBJ2-7, with 7 bases matching TRBD1. The V gene end was trimmed by 0 bases and the J gene end by 2 bases; junction bases not matched to a gene: 4. This CDR3 is built from 15 residues. Germline assignment: CDR1 LGHNT and CDR2 FRNRAP. CDR3: CASGLVTTGTYEQYF. For the CDR3, the DNA is TGTGCTAGTGGTTTGGTTACGACAGGGACCTACGAGCAGTACTTC.

This clone has only one observation. Compared with germline, one end of the junction differs, possibly owing to a read error. This rearrangement joins TRBV27 to TRBJ1-1, with D possibly TRBD1 on 6 matching bases. This CDR3 has 13 amino acids. CDR1 MNHEY and CDR2 SMNVEV come from the germline V gene (reference sequence). For the CDR3, the DNA is TGTGCCAGCAGTAGGGGGGGAGGTACTGAGGCTTTCTTT. Translation: CASSRGGGTEAFF.

This clone occurred once. The V gene is TRBV5-1, the J gene TRBJ2-7; TRBD2 matches at 9 bases. The CDR3 runs to 17 residues. Trimming removed 0 bases from V and 1 base from J; junction bases left unmatched: 8. Per germline, CDR1 SGHRS and CDR2 YFSETQ. In DNA form, the CDR3 reads TGCGCCAGCAGCTTGGGACGGTGGCTAGCGGGATCCTACGAGCAGTACTTC. It encodes CASSLGRWLAGSYEQYF.

As regards this clone: At one of its ends the junction is not consistent with the germline gene, which may arise from a read error. The J gene is TRBJ1-2, the V gene TRBV27; TRBD1 might be the D (6 bases). Germline-derived CDR1 and CDR2 are MNHEY and SMNVEV (reference sequence). This CDR3 has 18 residues. The CDR3: CASSSKRQDPPINSGYTF. As DNA, the CDR3 is TGTGCCAGCAGTTCAAAGAGACAGGACCCCCCTATCAACTCTGGCTACACCTTC.

The rearrangement joins TRBV3-1 (or the pseudogene TRBV3-2) to TRBJ1-3; D remains unclear. The CDR3 loop spans 16 amino acids. Germline CDR1 and CDR2: LGHDT and YNNKEL (reference sequence). Between the trimmed V and J ends, which lost 0 bases and 0 bases, there was a span of 9 bases. CDR3 sequence: CASSQDRLPSGNTIYF. The CDR3, as DNA: TGTGCCAGCAGCCAAGACAGGCTCCCCTCTGGAAACACCATATATTTT.

The gene calls are TRBV6-2 or TRBV6-3 and TRBJ1-2; 9 bases match TRBD1. CDR3 size: 16 residues. Germline V gene data show CDR1 as MNHEY and CDR2 as SVGEGT. Germline trimming cut 3 bases from V and 4 bases from J; bases unmatched to any gene: 9. The CDR3 here is CASSYGSGTGIYGYTF. CDR3 coding DNA: TGTGCCAGCAGTTATGGGTCCGGGACAGGGATCTATGGCTACACCTTC.

The chain carries TRBV7-2 and TRBJ2-1; tentative D call: TRBD2 (7 bases). CDR1 is SGHTA, CDR2 FQGNSA, per germline. The CDR3 loop spans 13 amino acids. Trimming removed 4 bases from V and 10 bases from J, with 14 bases in between. The CDR3 region is CASSSTRGGEQFF. In DNA form, the CDR3 reads TGTGCCAGCAGCTCTACCAGGGGAGGGGAGCAGTTCTTC.

The chain joins TRBV29-1 to TRBJ1-1, with 9 bases lining up with TRBD1. Trimming cost V 5 bases and J 1 base; bases outside gene matches: 11. CDR1 and CDR2 (germline): SQVTM, ANQGSEA. CDR3 length: 16 amino acids. The CDR3 here is CSVISYPGQGNTEAFF. DNA of the CDR3: TGCAGCGTTATATCTTATCCGGGACAGGGGAACACTGAAGCTTTCTTT.

The CDR3 DNA reads TGTGCCAGCATTTTTTCCGAGGGATATAATTCACCCCTCCACTTT. Its translation: CASIFSEGYNSPLHF. The V and J genes are TRBV2 and TRBJ1-6; no clear D. V dropped 7 bases and J dropped 4 bases, with 14 bases sitting between them. This CDR3 is built from 15 residues. The V gene's germline CDR1 is SNHLY and CDR2 FYNNEI.

The chain has TRBV5-1 and TRBJ1-3, with TRBD1 as a possible D gene (5 bases). CDR3 length: 14 residues. Germline-derived CDR1 and CDR2 are SGHRS and YFSETQ. The ends were cut back, 4 bases at V and 4 bases at J, with 12 bases in the middle. The CDR3 sequence: CASSLTGYGNTIYF. In nucleotides, the CDR3 is TGCGCCAGCAGCCTAACAGGTTACGGAAACACCATATATTTT.

This clone has a single count. The rearrangement uses TRBV3-1 (or the pseudogene TRBV3-2) and TRBJ1-2; 7 nucleotides match TRBD1. CDR1 is LGHDT and CDR2 is YNNKEL in the germline V gene (reference sequence). CDR3 length: 12 amino acids. J lost 14 bases, V lost 3 bases, and 9 bases had no gene match. CDR3 loop: CASSHDRVRRTF. As DNA, the CDR3 is TGTGCCAGCAGCCACGACAGGGTAAGAAGGACCTTC.

The chain couples TRBV21-1 to TRBJ2-1; TRBD1, as called in the table, went unchecked against the DNA. TRBV21-1 is tagged as a pseudogene. The CDR3 extends over 15 amino acids. The DNA of the CDR3 is TGTGCCAGCAGCAAGAGGGAACAGGGGGTGAGTGAGCAGTTCTTC. This encodes CASSKREQGVSEQFF.